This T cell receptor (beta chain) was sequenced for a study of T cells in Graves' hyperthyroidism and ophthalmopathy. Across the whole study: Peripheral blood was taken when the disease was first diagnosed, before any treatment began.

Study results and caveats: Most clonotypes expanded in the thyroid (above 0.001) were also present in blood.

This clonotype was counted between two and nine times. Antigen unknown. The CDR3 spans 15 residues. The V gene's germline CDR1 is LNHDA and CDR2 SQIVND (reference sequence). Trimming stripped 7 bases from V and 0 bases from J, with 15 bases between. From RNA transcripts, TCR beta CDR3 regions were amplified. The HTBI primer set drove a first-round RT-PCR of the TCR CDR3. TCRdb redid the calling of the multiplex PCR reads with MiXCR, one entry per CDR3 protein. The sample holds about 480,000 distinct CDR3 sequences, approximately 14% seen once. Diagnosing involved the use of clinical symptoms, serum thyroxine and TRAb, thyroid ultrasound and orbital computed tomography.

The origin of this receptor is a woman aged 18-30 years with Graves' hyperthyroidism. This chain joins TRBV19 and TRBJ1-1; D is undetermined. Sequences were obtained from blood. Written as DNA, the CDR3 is TGTGCCAGTATCCCCGGAGGTAGGATGAACACTGAAGCTTTCTTT. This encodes CASIPGGRMNTEAFF. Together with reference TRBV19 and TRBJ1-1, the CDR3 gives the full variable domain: DGGITQSPKYLFRKEGQNVTLSCEQNLNHDAMYWYRQDPGQGLRLIYYSQIVNDFQKGDIAEGYSVSREKKESFPLTVTSAQKNPTAFYLCASIPGGRMNTEAFFGQGTRLTVV.